One and the same sample provided the 10 T cell receptor beta chains below, sequenced in a study of blood T cell repertoires in COVID-19. Assay: immunoSEQ multiplex PCR; the TCRdb copy retains only in-frame clones and omits some. The data show about 200,000 clones, with more than 80% seen just once and 0.45% to 0.65% held by the top ten. The sample taken for sequencing was peripheral blood. Receptors were obtained from a man aged 45-65 years with acute or convalescent COVID-19.

V is TRBV28 and J is TRBJ1-6, with 9 bases that match TRBD1. Germline CDR1 and CDR2: MDHEN and SYDVKM. CDR3 length: 16 residues. Trimming removed 4 bases from V and 9 bases from J; junction bases left unmatched: 10. CDR3 nucleotides: TGTGCCAGCAGTTCCGCGACAGGGGGTTTGGGTTCACCCCTCCACTTT. Protein sequence: CASSSATGGLGSPLHF.

Concerning this clone: At one end the junction does not follow the germline gene, possibly because of a read error. The chain employs TRBV9 and TRBJ2-1, with D hard to call. Germline CDR1 and CDR2: SGDLS and YYNGEE. CDR3 length: 14 amino acids. Written as DNA, the CDR3 is TGTGCCAGCAGCCTAGAGGCAGGCTACGATGAGCAGTTCTTC. It encodes CASSLEAGYDEQFF.

The chain uses TRBV4-2 and TRBJ2-3; D might be TRBD2 (5 bases). The CDR3 totals 13 residues. Germline V gene data show CDR1 as LGHNA and CDR2 as YNFKEQ. Trimming cost V 0 bases and J 4 bases, with 5 bases left between them. The CDR3 DNA follows: TGTGCCAGCAGCCAAGACGGGGCAGATACGCAGTATTTT. It is translated as CASSQDGADTQYF.

The rearrangement joins TRBV23-1 to TRBJ1-1; unclear D gene. TRBV23-1 is sorted into the ORF group, with uncertain function. Trimming took off 0 bases at V and 5 bases at J, with 13 bases between the two ends. This CDR3 contains 15 residues. The CDR3 nucleotides are TGCGCCAGCAGTCAATCCCGTGGCAGGAGGACTGAAGCTTTCTTT. Amino acids: CASSQSRGRRTEAFF.

The genes are TRBV30 and TRBJ2-2, with D maybe TRBD2 (6 bases). The ends were cut back, 3 bases at V and 4 bases at J, with 12 bases in the middle. The CDR3 has 14 residues. The germline gives CDR1 GTSNPN, CDR2 SVGIG (reference sequence). CDR3 coding DNA: TGTGCCTGGAGCCGGTTGGGGGGCACCGGGGAGCTGTTTTTT. It codes for CAWSRLGGTGELFF.

The chain joins TRBV6-5 to TRBJ1-6, with D possibly matching TRBD1 (5 bases). The length of the CDR3 is 16 residues. Germline-derived CDR1 and CDR2 are MNHEY and SVGAGI. The germline V and J ends were trimmed by 4 bases and 3 bases, with 13 bases remaining between them. Here the CDR3 DNA reads TGTGCCAGCAGTTCCGGCACAGGTCTCTATAATTCACCCCTCCACTTT. Translation: CASSSGTGLYNSPLHF.

The chain is built from TRBV28 and TRBJ2-7; possibly TRBD1 for D (5 bases). This CDR3 is built from 15 residues. With 5 bases removed from V and 0 bases from J, the gap between germline ends came to 14 bases. Germline CDR1 is MDHEN and CDR2 is SYDVKM. In DNA form, the CDR3 reads TGTGCCAGCAGTCCCCAAGCAGGGCTCTCCTACGAGCAGTACGTC. Its translation: CASSPQAGLSYEQYV.

The chain recombines TRBV3-1 (or the pseudogene TRBV3-2) with TRBJ1-6, with 8 positions matching TRBD1. The germline gives CDR1 LGHDT, CDR2 YNNKEL (reference sequence). The CDR3 spans 14 residues. With V trimmed by 3 bases and J by 8 bases, 3 bases remained unmatched. CDR3 sequence reads: CASSHGQGYSPLHF. The CDR3 DNA is TGTGCCAGCAGCCATGGACAGGGTTATTCACCCCTCCACTTT.

The chain is built from TRBV18 and TRBJ1-4, with 8 positions matching TRBD1. Germline V gene sequence: CDR1 KGHSH, CDR2 LQKENI. V dropped 4 bases and J dropped 4; count of bases not matched to a gene: 11. The length of the CDR3 is 17 residues. The DNA of the CDR3 is TGTGCCAGCTCACTACTGGACAGGGCTGGGAATAATGAAAAACTGTTTTTT. It specifies CASSLLDRAGNNEKLFF. The whole variable domain, remainder taken from reference TRBV18 and TRBJ1-4, is NAGVMQNPRHLVRRRGQEARLRCSPMKGHSHVYWYRQLPEEGLKFMVYLQKENIIDESGMPKERFSAEFPKEGPSILRIQQVVRGDSAAYFCASSLLDRAGNNEKLFFGSGTQLSVL.

The rearrangement joins TRBV24-1 to TRBJ2-2; TRBD2 agrees at 7 bases. The V segment lost 5 bases and the J segment 6 bases; nucleotides outside the gene matches: 2. CDR1 and CDR2 (germline): KGHDR, SFDVKD. This CDR3 is 13 amino acids long. The CDR3 DNA follows: TGTGCCACCAGTGGGGGGGGTGCCGGGGAGCTGTTTTTT. Residues: CATSGGGAGELFF.